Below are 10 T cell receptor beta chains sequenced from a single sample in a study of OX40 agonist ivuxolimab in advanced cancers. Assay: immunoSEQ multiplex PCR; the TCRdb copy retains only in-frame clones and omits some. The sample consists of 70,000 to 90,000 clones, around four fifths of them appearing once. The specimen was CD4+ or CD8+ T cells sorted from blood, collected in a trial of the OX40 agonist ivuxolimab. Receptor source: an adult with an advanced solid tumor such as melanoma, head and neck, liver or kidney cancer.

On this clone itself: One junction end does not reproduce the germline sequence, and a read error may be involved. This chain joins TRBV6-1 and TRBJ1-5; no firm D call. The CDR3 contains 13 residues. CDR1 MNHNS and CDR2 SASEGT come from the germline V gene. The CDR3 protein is CASSDSSSQPQHF. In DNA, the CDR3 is TGTGCCAGCAGTGACTCGAGCAGTCAGCCCCAGCATTTT.

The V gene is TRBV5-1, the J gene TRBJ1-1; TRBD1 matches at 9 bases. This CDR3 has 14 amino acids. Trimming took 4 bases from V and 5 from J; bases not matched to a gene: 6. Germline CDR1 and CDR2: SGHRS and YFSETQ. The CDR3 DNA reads TGCGCCAGCAGCCCGGGACAGGGATGGACTGAAGCTTTCTTT. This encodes CASSPGQGWTEAFF.

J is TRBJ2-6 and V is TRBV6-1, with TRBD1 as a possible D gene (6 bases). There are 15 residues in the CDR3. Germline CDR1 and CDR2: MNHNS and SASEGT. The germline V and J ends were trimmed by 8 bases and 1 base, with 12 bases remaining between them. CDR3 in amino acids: CASQGILSGANVLTF. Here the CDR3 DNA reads TGTGCCAGCCAGGGGATTCTATCTGGGGCCAACGTCCTGACTTTC.

The DNA of the CDR3 is TGTGCCTGGAGCGGGACAGGGAGGGTTCAGCCCCAGCATTTT. It yields the protein CAWSGTGRVQPQHF. This chain connects TRBV30 to TRBJ1-5, with 9 bases matching TRBD1. V gave up 3 bases and J gave up 6 bases; unmatched junction bases: 6. Germline CDR1 reads GTSNPN; CDR2 reads SVGIG (reference sequence). The CDR3 is made up of 14 amino acids. Complete variable domain (other parts from reference TRBV30 and TRBJ1-5): SQTIHQWPATLVQPVGSPLSLECTVEGTSNPNLYWYRQAAGRGLQLLFYSVGIGQISSEVPQNLSASRPQDRQFILSSKKLLLSDSGFYLCAWSGTGRVQPQHFGDGTRLSIL.

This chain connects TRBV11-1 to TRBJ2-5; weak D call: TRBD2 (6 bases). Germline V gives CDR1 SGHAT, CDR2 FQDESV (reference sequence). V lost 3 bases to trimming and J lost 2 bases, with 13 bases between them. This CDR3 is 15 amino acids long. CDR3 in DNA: TGTGCCAGCAGCTTCCCAAGCGGGCCGCAAGAGACCCAGTACTTC. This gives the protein CASSFPSGPQETQYF.

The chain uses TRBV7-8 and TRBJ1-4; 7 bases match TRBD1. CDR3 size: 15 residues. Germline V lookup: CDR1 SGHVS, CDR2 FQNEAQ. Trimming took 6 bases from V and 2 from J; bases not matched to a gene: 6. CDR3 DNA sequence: TGTGCCAGCAGGAAAGACAGGGTGACTAATGAAAAACTGTTTTTT. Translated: CASRKDRVTNEKLFF.

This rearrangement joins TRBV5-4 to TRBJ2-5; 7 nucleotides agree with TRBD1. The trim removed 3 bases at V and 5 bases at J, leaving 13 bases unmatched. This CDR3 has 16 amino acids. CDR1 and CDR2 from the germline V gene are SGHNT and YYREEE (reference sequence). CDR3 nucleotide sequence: TGTGCCAGCAGCTCCCAGACCCAGGGGGTCGGGGAGACCCAGTACTTC. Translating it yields CASSSQTQGVGETQYF.

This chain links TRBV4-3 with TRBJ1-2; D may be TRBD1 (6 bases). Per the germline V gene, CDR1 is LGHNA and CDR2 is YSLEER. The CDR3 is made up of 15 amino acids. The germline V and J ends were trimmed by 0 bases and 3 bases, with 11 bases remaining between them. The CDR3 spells CASSQDHRDDYGYTF. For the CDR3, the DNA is TGCGCCAGCAGCCAAGATCACAGGGACGACTATGGCTACACCTTC.

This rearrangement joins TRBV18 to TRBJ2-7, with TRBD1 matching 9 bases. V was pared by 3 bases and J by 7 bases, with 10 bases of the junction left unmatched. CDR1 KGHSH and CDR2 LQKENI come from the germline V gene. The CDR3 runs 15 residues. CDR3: CASSPGDRVGEEQYF. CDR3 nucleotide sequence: TGTGCCAGCTCACCCGGGGACAGGGTAGGGGAAGAGCAGTACTTC.

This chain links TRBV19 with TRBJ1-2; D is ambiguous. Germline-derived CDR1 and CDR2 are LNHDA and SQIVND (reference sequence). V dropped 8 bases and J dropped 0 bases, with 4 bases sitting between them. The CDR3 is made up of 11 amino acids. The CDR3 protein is CASGTNYGYTF. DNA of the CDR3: TGTGCCAGTGGAACTAACTATGGCTACACCTTC.